Sequencing of this T cell receptor beta chain was carried out in a study of blood T cell repertoires in COVID-19. The CDR3 loop spans 16 amino acids. Per the authors' pipeline: Amplified reference gene primers provided the basis for estimating nucleated cell counts. Generated by immunoSEQ multiplex PCR, the TCRdb table keeps only in-frame clones and is missing some. D and trimming were read from the DNA, whereas the V and J calls and clone size are those reported in that table. The sample has 100,000 to 150,000 clones; more than 85% are singletons. The chain joins TRBV21-1 to TRBJ2-7; TRBD1 was called by the table and not checked on the DNA. TRBV21-1 is a pseudogene locus. The source material was peripheral blood. The TCR sequence derives from a man between 50 and 59 years old with COVID-19, enrolled during active disease. The CDR3 region has the DNA TGTGCCAGCAGCCTAACCGGGACAGGGTATTGGTACGAGCAGTACTTC. Residues: CASSLTGTGYWYEQYF.